The source of this T cell receptor (beta chain) is a study of shared clonotypes between healthy human individuals. This CDR3 comprises 13 residues. V lost 3 bases and J lost 1, with 6 bases in between. Per germline, CDR1 KGHSH and CDR2 LQKENI. Profiled with immunoSEQ multiplex PCR; TCRdb holds only in-frame clones, not every one. This table has some 1,400,000 clones, 96% appearing once. As regards this clone: The same CDR3 can be traced to other DNA sequences in this sample.

The chain links TRBV18 to TRBJ1-1; no reliable D call. Sequencing used naive CD4+ T cells sorted from blood. Subset indicated: CD45RA+ positively selected. This TCR was sampled from a man aged 30 to 45 in good health. This CDR3 is CASSPQWNTEAFF. The CDR3 nucleotides read TGTGCCAGCTCACCTCAGTGGAACACTGAAGCTTTCTTT.